This entry concerns a single TCR beta chain. This specimen belongs to a study of Ad26.COV2.S vaccination and SARS-CoV-2 variants. Study summary: Donor allocation was to the COV1001 Ad26.COV2.S trial arm. Intramuscular Ad26.COV2.S at 5x10^10 or 1x10^11 viral particles.

Clones were read by immunoSEQ multiplex PCR, and TCRdb kept only the in-frame ones, dropping some. Of hundreds of thousands of clones in the sample, 70% to 90% were seen once. Treatment meaning: roughly 20 received Ad26.COV2.S at low or high dose, single or two shots; roughly 5 received placebo; per-sample allocation not given. Sampling occurred on day 63 after the first vaccine or placebo injection. Cohort 1b enrolled adults aged 18-55 years in Boston. The CDR3 spans 16 residues. Germline assignment: CDR1 LGHDT and CDR2 YNNKEL (reference sequence). Unmatched junction bases numbered 3, after V lost 4 bases and J lost 6 bases.

This chain connects TRBV3-1 (or the pseudogene TRBV3-2) to TRBJ2-4; 16 nucleotides align to TRBD2. Sequencing was performed on peripheral blood, taken in a trial of Ad26.COV2.S vaccine versus placebo. The sequence was collected from a person aged 18-60 years who received the Ad26.COV2.S COVID-19 vaccine or a placebo. The CDR3 spells CASSPGLAGGGNIQYF. In DNA form, the CDR3 reads TGTGCCAGCAGCCCGGGACTAGCGGGAGGGGGAAACATTCAGTACTTC.